This entry is about one T cell receptor (beta chain). Which antigen it targets is not known. The sample holds no much larger clone one base away, and base qualities are not on file. These data are taken from a study of T cell clonotyping in hematopoietic cell transplantation (dated by TCRdb to about 2021). Notes on the research overall: The study collected around 150 blood samples from approximately 35 consecutive transplant recipients and their related donors. Recruitment of patients was conducted between 2015 and 2017, and follow-up was continued until September 2020 or death.

Per the publication, the time point label means: 100 days after allo-HCT. Blood from recipients was drawn roughly 28 days before transplant, then again at days 30, 100 and 180 after transplant. Nuclei Lysis Solution was used to extract genomic DNA from fresh or cryopreserved unfractionated peripheral blood mononuclear cells. From the germline V gene, CDR1 is SGDLS and CDR2 is YYNGEE. The CDR3, cysteine through phenylalanine, is 13 amino acids long. Kept here is only the CDR3 DNA, which spans 39 bases and is read in frame from base 1. V was cut back by 4 bases and J by 2 bases, leaving a gap of 6 bases between them. Summary of the overall study and its limitations: Recipient repertoires showed only a small fraction of overlap with donor repertoires, and over 95% appeared de novo at the given depth. Broader posttransplant TCR repertoire diversity was predicted by donor and pretransplant recipient Inverse Simpson Index values. The sample size was limited, and CD4 and CD8 repertoire contributions could not be separated because cells were not sorted. After transplant, TCR diversity in recipients dropped, and pathologically expanded clonotypes increased progressively from day 30 to day 180.

The immunoSEQ assay, a bias-controlled multiplex PCR using V- and J-specific primers, was used to amplify TCR beta CDR3 regions from genomic DNA. In a second PCR step, the CDR3 amplicons were tagged with a proprietary barcode plus Illumina adapter sequences. An Illumina MiSeq instrument was used for sequencing of the CDR3 libraries. The authors' pipeline ran thus. Export and quality control were done with immunoSEQ Analyzer 3.0, while downstream analyses used R Bioconductor and Immunarch. Only productive rearrangements within the normalized downsampled data set were used in the calculation of repertoire metrics. Pathologically expanded clonotypes were defined as those larger than 5 templates in the normalized cohort. Repertoire diversity was measured with the Inverse Simpson Index. To capture all clonotypes, the CMV-specificity analyses were run on the non-normalized data set. In its TCRdb copy, this immuneACCESS table keeps in-frame sequences only and misses some clones. Where compared with another copy, unresolved V genes explain less than half of these, and the others have no known cause. Clone size and V and J calls were adopted from that table, with D and trimming inferred from the DNA. The sample table contains some 5,100 clones; only one count was recorded for roughly two thirds of them. In total, the top ten clones hold 26% of the sample.

The sequence joins TRBV9 to TRBJ1-4; a tentative D call is TRBD1 (5 bases match). The sample consisted of PBMCs, taken 100 days after allogeneic stem cell transplant. The clonotype comes from a female patient aged 50 to 65 who had an allogeneic stem cell transplant, so the T cells may come from the graft donor. Some clones in this sample may be carry-over from other donors' samples. The CDR3 protein sequence reads: CASSRQTNEKLFF. The nucleotide sequence is given as TGTGCCAGCAGCAGACAGACTAATGAAAAACTGTTTTTT.